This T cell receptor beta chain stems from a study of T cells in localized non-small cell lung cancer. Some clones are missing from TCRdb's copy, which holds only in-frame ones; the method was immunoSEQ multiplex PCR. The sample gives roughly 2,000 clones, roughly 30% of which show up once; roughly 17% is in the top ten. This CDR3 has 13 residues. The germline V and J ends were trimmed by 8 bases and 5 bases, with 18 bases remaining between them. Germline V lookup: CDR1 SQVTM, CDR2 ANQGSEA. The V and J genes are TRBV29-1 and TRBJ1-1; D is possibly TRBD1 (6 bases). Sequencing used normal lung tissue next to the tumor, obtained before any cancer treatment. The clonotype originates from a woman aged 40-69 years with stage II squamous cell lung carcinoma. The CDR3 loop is CSFRGGARTEAFF. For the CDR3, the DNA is TGCAGCTTCCGAGGGGGGGCGCGGACTGAAGCTTTCTTT.